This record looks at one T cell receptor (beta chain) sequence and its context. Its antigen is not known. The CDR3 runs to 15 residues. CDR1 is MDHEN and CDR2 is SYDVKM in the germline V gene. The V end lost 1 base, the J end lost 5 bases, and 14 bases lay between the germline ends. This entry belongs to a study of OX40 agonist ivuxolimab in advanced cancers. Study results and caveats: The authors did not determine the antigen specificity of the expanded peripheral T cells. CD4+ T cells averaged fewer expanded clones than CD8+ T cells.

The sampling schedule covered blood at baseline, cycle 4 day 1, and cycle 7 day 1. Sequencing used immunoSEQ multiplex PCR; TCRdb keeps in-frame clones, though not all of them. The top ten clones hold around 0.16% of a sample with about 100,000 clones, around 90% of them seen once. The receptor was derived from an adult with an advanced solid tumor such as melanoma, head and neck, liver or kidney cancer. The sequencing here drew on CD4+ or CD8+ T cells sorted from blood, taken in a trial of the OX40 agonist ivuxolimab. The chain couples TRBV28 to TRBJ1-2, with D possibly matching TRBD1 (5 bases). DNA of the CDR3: TGTGCCAGCAGTTTATTCCAGGGTTACGGGTATGGCTACACCTTC. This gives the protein CASSLFQGYGYGYTF.